The following is a T cell receptor (beta chain) sequence with its context. Its antigen is currently unknown. The junction differs from germline at one of its ends, possibly a read error. Combining a sample-barcoded 5' primer with a J-beta primer mix, a second PCR ran for roughly 6 to 12 cycles. Using its own MiXCR run on the 5' RACE reads, TCRdb lists one record per CDR3 protein. Here the sample spans roughly 1.6 million distinct CDR3 sequences, about 32% being singletons. The record originates from a study of blood T cells in healthy people across ages. Overall study findings and caveats: The long-lived group displayed more naive CD4+ cells, plus higher diversity, than the aged donors did. Unsorted PBMC material precluded a definitive naive versus antigen-experienced comparison. Getting older went along with TCR beta diversity per million T cells dropping roughly linearly.

CDR1 is MNHEY, CDR2 SMNVEV, per germline (reference sequence). The CDR3 sequence is 13 residues long. The V and J genes are TRBV27 and TRBJ2-7; D possibly matches TRBD1 or TRBD2 (5 bases each). Material for sequencing was blood. This TCR came from a woman in her 30s in good health. The chain's CDR3 is CAGSHGTEYEQYF. CDR3 nucleotide sequence: TGTGCCGGCAGCCACGGGACCGAATACGAGCAGTACTTC.